Below, 10 T cell receptor beta chains from the same sample are listed, as sequenced in a study of T cell changes during pregnancy in multiple sclerosis. TCRdb's table, derived via immunoSEQ multiplex PCR, lists solely in-frame clones and lacks some. This table holds about 58,000 clones, roughly nine tenths found once. Sample: CD4+ T cells from peripheral blood mononuclear cells, taken after pregnancy. The receptors derive from a female donor in good health, enrolled as a control in a pregnancy study.

This clone was found once. V and J are TRBV6-5 and TRBJ1-1; possibly TRBD1 for D (6 bases). V was shortened by 6 bases and J by 3 bases, with 14 bases between the two germline ends. CDR3 length equals 14 residues. From germline, CDR1 is MNHEY and CDR2 SVGAGI. For the CDR3, the DNA is TGTGCCAGCAGAAGGGGGTTGGGGCACACTGAAGCTTTCTTT. Translation gives CASRRGLGHTEAFF.

The chain combines TRBV9 with TRBJ2-2; a weak D match, TRBD1 (5 bases). This CDR3 contains 15 residues. CDR1 is SGDLS and CDR2 is YYNGEE in the germline V gene. V shed 0 bases and J shed 7 bases, with 13 bases lying between them. The CDR3 coding sequence is TGTGCCAGCAGCGTAGAGCCCAGGGATGGCGGGGAGCTGTTTTTT. This encodes CASSVEPRDGGELFF.

This chain connects TRBV19 to TRBJ1-4, with a possible D match to TRBD1 (6 bases). This CDR3 region has 13 residues. Germline lookup yields CDR1 LNHDA and CDR2 SQIVND (reference sequence). Trimming removed 11 bases from V and 8 bases from J, with 18 bases in between. This CDR3 reads CASGKGGREKLFF. The DNA of the CDR3 is TGTGCCTCGGGCAAAGGGGGTCGGGAAAAACTGTTTTTT.

The chain is built from TRBV2 and TRBJ2-1; tentatively, D is TRBD2 (5 bases). Trimming removed 6 bases from V and 12 bases from J, with 21 bases in between. The CDR3 contains 14 residues. Looked up from germline, CDR1 is SNHLY and CDR2 is FYNNEI. Written as DNA, the CDR3 is TGTGCCAGCAGAGGACTTCGAGGTCGACTCGGGCAGTTCTTC. As protein: CASRGLRGRLGQFF.

The V gene is TRBV19, the J gene TRBJ2-5; 14 bases line up with TRBD2. In germline, CDR1 is LNHDA, CDR2 SQIVND (reference sequence). This CDR3 is built from 15 residues. Trimming at V came to 8 bases and at J to 2 bases, leaving 4 bases not matched to a gene. In nucleotides, the CDR3 is TGTGCCAGTCAGCGGACTAGCGGGGGGCAAGAGACCCAGTACTTC. Translation gives CASQRTSGGQETQYF.

This chain uses TRBV19 with TRBJ1-1, with D unresolved. Germline-derived CDR1 and CDR2 are LNHDA and SQIVND (reference sequence). V dropped 5 bases and J dropped 5 bases, with 18 bases sitting between them. This CDR3 contains 15 residues. CDR3 sequence (DNA): TGTGCCAGTAGTCCCTTGGAGTGGCCCGGGACTGAAGCTTTCTTT. It codes for CASSPLEWPGTEAFF.

V is TRBV18 and J is TRBJ1-2, with 8 bases matching TRBD1. The germline CDR1 and CDR2 sequences are KGHSH and LQKENI. Trimming removed 5 bases from V and 8 bases from J; junction bases left unmatched: 7. This CDR3 has 13 amino acids. The CDR3 nucleotides read TGTGCCAGCTCAGACGGGACAGGATACGGCTACACCTTC. Translating gives CASSDGTGYGYTF.

The V call is TRBV14, the J call TRBJ1-1; tentative D call: TRBD1 (6 bases). The germline V gene encodes CDR1 SGHDN and CDR2 FVKESK. Deletions cut 4 bases from V and 10 bases from J, with 10 bases between. The CDR3 length is 11 residues. CDR3 sequence: CASSPGGAAFF. CDR3 DNA: TGTGCCAGCAGCCCGGGGGGGGCAGCTTTCTTT.

The chain is built from TRBV19 and TRBJ1-3; possible D gene TRBD1, 5 bases. Germline V gene data show CDR1 as LNHDA and CDR2 as SQIVND (reference sequence). Trimming took 5 bases from V and 9 from J, leaving 26 bases between them. CDR3 length equals 17 residues. The CDR3 nucleotides read TGTGCCAGTAGTCTCCCCGAGAGGCTAAGGGGTCGGAGCACCATATATTTT. Its protein is CASSLPERLRGRSTIYF.

J is TRBJ1-5 and V is TRBV18; 7 bases map to TRBD1. From germline, CDR1 is KGHSH and CDR2 LQKENI. V shed 2 bases and J 2 bases; nucleotides not matched to a gene: 6. The CDR3 extends over 16 amino acids. CDR3 region: CASSPGDSAGNQPQHF. The CDR3 bases are TGTGCCAGCTCACCAGGGGACAGTGCGGGCAATCAGCCCCAGCATTTT.